Given below is one TCR beta chain in context. The antigen is undetermined. Germline and junction disagree at one end, which may indicate a read error. From 20-30 mg of unsorted bulk tissue, DNA and RNA were co-extracted together. The germline V gene has CDR1 MNHNS and CDR2 SASEGT. The CDR3 runs to 13 residues. With around 500 ng total RNA as template and a constant-region primer, TCR beta cDNA was made. Libraries of TCR beta came from three nested multiplex PCR rounds with slightly modified ARM-PCR. The opening two PCR rounds, nine to eleven cycles each, paired TRBV1-TRBV30 forward primers with a C-beta reverse primer. TCRdb passed the multiplex PCR reads through MiXCR, listing each CDR3 protein once. The table shows 44,000 or so distinct CDR3 sequences, with over 65% occurring only once. The record originates from a study of tumor-infiltrating lymphocytes in primary liver carcinoma. Study as a whole: Male and female patients aged 30 to 69 years made up the cohort. Notes on the study in general: Merely some 8-24% of top clones spanned all five tumor regions.

The material sequenced was liver tumor tissue from sampling region 5. Subset noted: tumor region T5, tumor centre. The origin of this receptor is a man aged 40-55 years with primary liver carcinoma and hepatitis B virus infection. This sequence joins TRBV6-1 and TRBJ2-5, with D possibly matching TRBD1 (5 bases). The CDR3, as DNA: TGTGCCAGCAGGGATAGGGGATTGGAGATCCAGTACTTC. It translates to CASRDRGLEIQYF.